This entry lists 26 T cell receptor beta chains sequenced from one sample in a study of T cells in Graves' hyperthyroidism and ophthalmopathy (dated by TCRdb to about 2019). The library was obtained by multiplex PCR. The instrument was an Illumina HiSeq 2000. The TCR beta CDR3 regions were amplified from RNA transcripts. A first-round RT-PCR of the TCR CDR3 used the HTBI primer set with the Qiagen OneStep RT-PCR kit. TCRdb trimmed the raw reads at Q25, called clones with MiXCR and kept productive beta chains. Here each entry gathers all rows of one CDR3 protein and keeps the most common genes and DNA. This sample holds hundreds of thousands of distinct CDR3 sequences; over 12% were observed only once. The ten largest clones add up to under 15% of the sample. Sequencing was done on a sample of blood. The receptors were sampled from a man in his late teens or twenties with Graves' ophthalmopathy.

There are many counts of this clonotype. J is TRBJ2-1 and V is TRBV6-1; no clear D gene. Germline CDR1 and CDR2: MNHNS and SASEGT. This CDR3 spans 16 amino acids. The V and J ends lost 8 bases and 2 bases respectively, with 19 bases between them. This CDR3 is CASHMFAALTYNEQFF. The CDR3 bases are TGTGCCAGCCATATGTTCGCGGCCCTTACCTACAATGAGCAGTTCTTC.

The chain has TRBV19 and TRBJ2-1; D possibly corresponds to TRBD1 (5 bases). This CDR3 contains 16 residues. V lost 4 bases to trimming and J lost 0 bases, with 13 bases between them. Germline V CDR1 and CDR2: LNHDA, SQIVND (reference sequence). The CDR3 coding sequence is TGTGCCAGTAGTACCCCAGGACAACTCTCCTACAATGAGCAGTTCTTC. Its protein is CASSTPGQLSYNEQFF.

About this clonotype: One end of the junction varies from germline; a read error may be responsible. The CDR3 nucleotides are TGCGCCAGCAGGGGACAGGTGAACACTGGAGCTTTCTTT. Amino acids: CASRGQVNTGAFF. The chain has TRBV10-1 and TRBJ1-1; 8 bases agree with TRBD1. The CDR3 has 13 residues. Germline CDR1 reads WNHNN; CDR2 reads SYGVQD (reference sequence).

On this clonotype itself: A read error is possible here, since a much larger clone lies one base away. The V gene is TRBV20-1, the J gene TRBJ1-1, with unresolved D. The ends were cut back, 4 bases at V and 4 bases at J, with 10 bases in the middle. The V gene's germline CDR1 is DFQATT and CDR2 SNEGSKA (reference sequence). The CDR3 covers 12 residues. The CDR3 DNA is TGCAGTGCTAAAATAGGGTTCACTGAAGCTTTCTTT. Translated: CSAKIGFTEAFF.

This clonotype was observed at least ten times. This chain joins TRBV10-1 and TRBJ2-2, with D maybe TRBD1 (5 bases). CDR3 size: 13 residues. Trimming pared 3 bases from V and 3 bases from J, leaving 5 bases between. Germline V lookup: CDR1 WNHNN, CDR2 SYGVQD (reference sequence). As DNA, the CDR3 is TGCGCCAGCAGTGACAGGGACACCGGGGAGCTGTTTTTT. Translating gives CASSDRDTGELFF.

In this sample, this clonotype turned up many times. The CDR3 sequence is CASRLQTGYATEAFF. DNA for the CDR3: TGTGCCAGCAGACTACAAACAGGGTACGCCACTGAAGCTTTCTTT. This chain connects TRBV7-9 to TRBJ1-1, with D perhaps matching TRBD1 (6 bases). CDR1 and CDR2 (germline): SEHNR, FQNEAQ (reference sequence). This CDR3 contains 15 residues. V was clipped by 6 bases and J by 4 bases, with 18 bases between them.

The V call is TRBV6-5, the J call TRBJ2-3; D unresolved. Trimming cost V 2 bases and J 0 bases, with 6 bases left between them. The CDR3 totals 14 residues. From germline, CDR1 is MNHEY and CDR2 SVGAGI. DNA of the CDR3: TGTGCCAGCAGTTACGGCCCTAGCACAGATACGCAGTATTTT. Protein sequence: CASSYGPSTDTQYF.

This clonotype was recorded many times. This chain connects TRBV20-1 to TRBJ2-7; 10 nucleotides line up with TRBD2. CDR3 length equals 16 residues. With V trimmed by 0 bases and J by 0 bases, 5 bases remained unmatched. Looked up from germline, CDR1 is DFQATT and CDR2 is SNEGSKA (reference sequence). CDR3 in amino acids: CSARDWSSGSSYEQYF. The CDR3 coding sequence is TGCAGTGCTAGAGATTGGTCTAGCGGGAGCTCCTACGAGCAGTACTTC.

The rearrangement uses TRBV18 and TRBJ2-3; perhaps D is TRBD1 or TRBD2 (6 bases each). Germline CDR1 reads KGHSH; CDR2 reads LQKENI. CDR3 length equals 13 residues. Between the trimmed V and J ends, which lost 2 bases and 8 bases, there was a span of 11 bases. The CDR3 is CASSPEGGGTQYF. Here the CDR3 DNA reads TGTGCCAGCTCACCAGAAGGGGGAGGTACGCAGTATTTT.

The V gene is TRBV6-2 or TRBV6-3, the J gene TRBJ2-2; the D is unclear. The germline V gene encodes CDR1 MNHEY and CDR2 SVGEGT. With 0 bases removed from V and 6 bases from J, the gap between germline ends came to 8 bases. This CDR3 contains 14 residues. The DNA of the CDR3 is TGTGCCAGCAGTTACTCGGACGGCGCCGGGGAGCTGTTTTTT. Its translation: CASSYSDGAGELFF.

This clonotype was observed a few times. The chain uses TRBV6-5 and TRBJ2-6, with D maybe TRBD2 (5 bases). V lost 0 bases and J 2 bases, leaving 8 bases between the germline ends. The CDR3 consists of 16 residues. CDR1 and CDR2 (germline): MNHEY, SVGAGI. CDR3 residues: CASSYSRGAGANVLTF. CDR3 in DNA: TGTGCCAGCAGTTACTCCCGGGGAGCTGGGGCCAACGTCCTGACTTTC.

This clonotype appeared many times. The chain joins TRBV5-6 to TRBJ2-7; D may be TRBD2 (6 bases). The germline gives CDR1 SGHDT, CDR2 YYEEEE. V lost 3 bases to trimming and J lost 3 bases, with 16 bases between them. The CDR3 consists of 15 residues. For the CDR3, the DNA is TGTGCCAGCAGCTGGGGGGTGGACGCATTCTACGAGCAGTACTTC. Encoded protein: CASSWGVDAFYEQYF.

This clonotype was recorded at least ten times. CDR3 region: CASSGTSNQPQHF. Here the CDR3 DNA reads TGTGCCAGCTCAGGGACTAGCAATCAGCCCCAGCATTTT. This chain joins TRBV18 and TRBJ1-5; a possible D gene is TRBD1 (5 bases). This CDR3 is built from 13 residues. CDR1 is KGHSH, CDR2 LQKENI, per germline. Trimming took off 5 bases at V and 0 bases at J, with 5 bases between the two ends.

On this clonotype itself: A much larger clone lies one base from this, so it may be a read error. The chain couples TRBV12-3 or TRBV12-4 to TRBJ2-3, with TRBD1 matching 11 bases. J was trimmed by 4 bases and V by 3 bases; bases with no gene match: 12. The CDR3 runs 18 residues. CDR3 coding DNA: TGTGCCAGCAGTTTTCATCTGGGAGGGACAGGGGGTTCAGATACGCAGTATTTT. Translating gives CASSFHLGGTGGSDTQYF.

The sample holds many counts of this clonotype. The chain recombines TRBV6-1 with TRBJ2-2, with 7 bases aligning to TRBD2. Germline V gene lookup returns CDR1 MNHNS and CDR2 SASEGT. The CDR3 spans 15 residues. V gave up 5 bases and J gave up 0 bases; unmatched junction bases: 3. CDR3 region: CASSILAANTGELFF. CDR3 DNA sequence: TGTGCCAGCAGTATCCTAGCGGCGAACACCGGGGAGCTGTTTTTT.

V gene TRBV6-1 combines with J gene TRBJ1-2, with D perhaps TRBD1 (6 bases). Germline CDR1 and CDR2: MNHNS and SASEGT. The V and J ends lost 6 bases and 4 bases respectively, with 12 bases between them. The CDR3 runs to 13 residues. CDR3: CASSSSGAYGYTF. Written as DNA, the CDR3 is TGTGCCAGCAGCTCATCGGGGGCCTATGGCTACACCTTC.

This clonotype was recorded at least ten times. The rearrangement links TRBV30 to TRBJ2-7, with D unclear. Trimming stripped 3 bases from V and 0 bases from J, with 3 bases between. Germline lookup yields CDR1 GTSNPN and CDR2 SVGIG (reference sequence). The CDR3 totals 11 residues. The CDR3 spells CAWSDSYEQYF. The CDR3 DNA sequence: TGTGCCTGGAGCGACTCCTACGAGCAGTACTTC.

This clonotype was seen ten or more times. V is TRBV11-3 and J is TRBJ1-6; D is undetermined. The CDR3 is made up of 15 amino acids. V dropped 1 base and J dropped 6 bases, with 10 bases sitting between them. Germline lookup yields CDR1 SGHNT and CDR2 YENEEA. DNA for the CDR3: TGTGCCAGCAGCTTAGTCCCAGGCCTTAATTCACCCCTCCACTTT. Protein product: CASSLVPGLNSPLHF.

This clonotype was seen ten or more times. The chain links TRBV27 to TRBJ2-7; D unresolved. V was pared by 6 bases and J by 6 bases, with 18 bases between. CDR1 and CDR2 from the germline V gene are MNHEY and SMNVEV (reference sequence). This CDR3 spans 14 amino acids. CDR3 nucleotides: TGTGCCAGCAGCCCCCCCCGAGGCGGCACCGAGCAGTACTTC. Amino acid sequence: CASSPPRGGTEQYF.

This clonotype was detected many times. The V call is TRBV2, the J call TRBJ1-3, with D uncertain. The V end lost 4 bases, the J end lost 1 base, and 8 bases lay between the germline ends. CDR1 is SNHLY and CDR2 is FYNNEI in the germline V gene. This CDR3 contains 14 residues. CDR3 coding DNA: TGTGCCAGCAGTGGGGTAGTTTCTGGAAACACCATATATTTT. Protein: CASSGVVSGNTIYF.

This clonotype was seen many times. The rearrangement uses TRBV6-1 and TRBJ2-2; TRBD2 agrees at 9 bases. After removal of 6 bases from V and 1 base from J, the junction contained 3 bases not matched to a gene. Per the germline V gene, CDR1 is MNHNS and CDR2 is SASEGT. The CDR3 has 15 residues. The CDR3: CASRIAGVNTGELFF. Written as DNA, the CDR3 is TGTGCCAGCAGGATAGCGGGGGTGAACACCGGGGAGCTGTTTTTT.

This clonotype was seen at least ten times. This chain connects TRBV7-9 to TRBJ2-1, with TRBD2 matching 8 bases. The germline V gene encodes CDR1 SEHNR and CDR2 FQNEAQ (reference sequence). The CDR3 is 12 amino acids. V trimming: 5 bases; J trimming: 9 bases; junction bases outside the gene matches: 3. The CDR3 bases are TGTGCCAGCAGCCGCGGGGGGTTTGAGCAGTTCTTC. This gives the protein CASSRGGFEQFF. Full variable domain (rest looked up from reference TRBV7-9 and TRBJ2-1): DTGVSQNPRHKITKRGQNVTFRCDPISEHNRLYWYRQTLGQGPEFLTYFQNEAQLEKSRLLSDRFSAERPKGSFSTLEIQRTEQGDSAMYLCASSRGGFEQFFGPGTRLTVL.

This clonotype has a count of ten or more. The chain links TRBV13 to TRBJ2-7; 12 bases are a match to TRBD1. Trimming took 4 bases from V and 5 from J; bases not matched to a gene: 9. Germline-derived CDR1 and CDR2 are PRHDT and FYEKMQ (reference sequence). The CDR3 spans 16 residues. The CDR3 loop is CASSSPGTGGFNEQYF. CDR3 sequence (DNA): TGTGCCAGCAGCTCCCCCGGGACAGGGGGCTTCAACGAGCAGTACTTC.

Ten or more counts support this clonotype. The chain has TRBV20-1 and TRBJ2-7; 7 nucleotides align to TRBD2. The CDR3 extends over 14 amino acids. Trimming cost V 8 bases and J 0 bases; bases outside gene matches: 10. Per germline, CDR1 DFQATT and CDR2 SNEGSKA (reference sequence). CDR3 loop: CSYLIAGLSYEQYF. In DNA form, the CDR3 reads TGCAGTTACCTAATAGCGGGCCTCTCCTACGAGCAGTACTTC.

This clonotype has a count of ten or more. V usage is TRBV3-1 and J usage is TRBJ2-3, with a possible D match to TRBD1 (6 bases). V lost 1 base and J lost 4, with 12 bases in between. The CDR3 loop spans 15 amino acids. Germline lookup yields CDR1 LGHDT and CDR2 YNNKEL (reference sequence). The CDR3 is CASSQVQGLPDTQYF. In DNA, the CDR3 is TGTGCCAGCAGCCAAGTCCAGGGGTTACCAGATACGCAGTATTTT.

There are a few counts of this clonotype. The J gene is TRBJ2-2, the V gene TRBV9, with a possible D match to TRBD2 (5 bases). Germline lookup yields CDR1 SGDLS and CDR2 YYNGEE. The ends were cut back, 0 bases at V and 6 bases at J, with 18 bases in the middle. The CDR3 is made up of 17 amino acids. The CDR3 spells CASSVAWERPWAGELFF. The CDR3 DNA follows: TGTGCCAGCAGCGTAGCGTGGGAGCGGCCCTGGGCCGGGGAGCTGTTTTTT.